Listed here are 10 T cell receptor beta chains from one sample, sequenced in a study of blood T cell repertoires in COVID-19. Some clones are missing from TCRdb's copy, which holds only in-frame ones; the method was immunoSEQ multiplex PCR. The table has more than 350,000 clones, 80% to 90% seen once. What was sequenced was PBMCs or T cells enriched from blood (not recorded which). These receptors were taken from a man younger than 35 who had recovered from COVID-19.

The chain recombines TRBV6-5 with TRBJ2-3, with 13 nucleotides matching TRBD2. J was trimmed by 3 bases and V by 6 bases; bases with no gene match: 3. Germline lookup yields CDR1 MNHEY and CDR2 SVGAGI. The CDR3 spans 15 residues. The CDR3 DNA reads TGTGCCAGCAGGCCGACTAGCGGGGGGACAGATACGCAGTATTTT. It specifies CASRPTSGGTDTQYF.

For the CDR3, the DNA is TGCGCCAGCAGCCTGGGGGCCGGTCTTATAAGCTCCTACGAGCAGTACTTC. This translates into CASSLGAGLISSYEQYF. This chain connects TRBV5-1 to TRBJ2-7, with D maybe TRBD1 (6 bases). CDR3 size: 17 residues. Trimming stripped 4 bases from V and 0 bases from J, with 20 bases between. Germline V gene lookup returns CDR1 SGHRS and CDR2 YFSETQ.

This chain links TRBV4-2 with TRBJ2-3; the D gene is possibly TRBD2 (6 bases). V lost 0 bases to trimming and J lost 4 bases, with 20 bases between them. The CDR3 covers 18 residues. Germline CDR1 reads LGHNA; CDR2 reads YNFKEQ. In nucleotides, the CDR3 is TGTGCCAGCAGCCAAGATATTGTGACGGGAGTTATAGCAGATACGCAGTATTTT. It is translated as CASSQDIVTGVIADTQYF.

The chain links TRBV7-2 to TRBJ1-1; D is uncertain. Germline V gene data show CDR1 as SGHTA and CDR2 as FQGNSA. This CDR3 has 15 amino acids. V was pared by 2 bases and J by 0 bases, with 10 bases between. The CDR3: CASSLPPVMNTEAFF. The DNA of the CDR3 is TGTGCCAGCAGCTTACCCCCGGTCATGAACACTGAAGCTTTCTTT.

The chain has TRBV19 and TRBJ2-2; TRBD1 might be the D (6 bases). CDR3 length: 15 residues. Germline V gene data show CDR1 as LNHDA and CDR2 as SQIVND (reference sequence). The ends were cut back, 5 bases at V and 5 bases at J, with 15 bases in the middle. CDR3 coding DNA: TGTGCCAGTAGTTGGACAGATACAAGGACCGGGGAGCTGTTTTTT. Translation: CASSWTDTRTGELFF. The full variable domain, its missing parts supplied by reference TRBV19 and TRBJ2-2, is DGGITQSPKYLFRKEGQNVTLSCEQNLNHDAMYWYRQDPGQGLRLIYYSQIVNDFQKGDIAEGYSVSREKKESFPLTVTSAQKNPTAFYLCASSWTDTRTGELFFGEGSRLTVL.

CDR3 nucleotide sequence: TGTGCCAGCAGCTTCTTGCTAGTGGGGGCTTACAATGAGCAGTTCTTC. Translation gives CASSFLLVGAYNEQFF. The chain carries TRBV5-5 and TRBJ2-1; perhaps TRBD1 as D (6 bases). The V and J ends lost 2 bases and 4 bases respectively, with 16 bases between them. The CDR3 is made up of 16 amino acids. Germline loops: CDR1 SGHKS, CDR2 YYEKEE (reference sequence).

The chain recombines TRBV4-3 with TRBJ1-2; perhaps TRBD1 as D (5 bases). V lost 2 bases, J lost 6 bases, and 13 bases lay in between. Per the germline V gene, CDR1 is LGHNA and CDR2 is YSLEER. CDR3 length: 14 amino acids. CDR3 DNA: TGCGCCAGCAGCCAACAGGGTCTAGAAAATGGCTACACCTTC. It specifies CASSQQGLENGYTF.

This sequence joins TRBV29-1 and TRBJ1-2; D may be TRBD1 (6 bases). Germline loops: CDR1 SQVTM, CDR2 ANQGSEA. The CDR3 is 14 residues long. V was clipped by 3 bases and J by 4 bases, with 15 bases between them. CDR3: CSVDGGAHFYGYTF. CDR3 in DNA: TGCAGCGTTGACGGGGGGGCCCATTTCTATGGCTACACCTTC. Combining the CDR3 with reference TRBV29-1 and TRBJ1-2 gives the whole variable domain SAVISQKPSRDICQRGTSLTIQCQVDSQVTMMFWYRQQPGQSLTLIATANQGSEATYESGFVIDKFPISRPNLTFSTLTVSNMSPEDSSIYLCSVDGGAHFYGYTFGSGTRLTVV.

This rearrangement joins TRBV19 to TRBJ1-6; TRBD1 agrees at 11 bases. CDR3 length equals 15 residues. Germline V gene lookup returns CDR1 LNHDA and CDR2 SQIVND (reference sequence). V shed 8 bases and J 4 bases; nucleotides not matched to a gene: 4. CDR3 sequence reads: CASRTGGGYNSPLHF. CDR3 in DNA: TGTGCCAGTCGGACAGGGGGCGGATATAATTCACCCCTCCACTTT.

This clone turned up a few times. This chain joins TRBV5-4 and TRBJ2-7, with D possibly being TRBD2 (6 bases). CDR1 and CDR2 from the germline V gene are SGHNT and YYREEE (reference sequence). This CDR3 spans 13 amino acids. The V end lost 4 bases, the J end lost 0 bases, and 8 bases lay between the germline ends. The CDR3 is CASSPDYSYEQYF. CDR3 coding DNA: TGTGCCAGCAGCCCGGACTACTCCTACGAGCAGTACTTC.